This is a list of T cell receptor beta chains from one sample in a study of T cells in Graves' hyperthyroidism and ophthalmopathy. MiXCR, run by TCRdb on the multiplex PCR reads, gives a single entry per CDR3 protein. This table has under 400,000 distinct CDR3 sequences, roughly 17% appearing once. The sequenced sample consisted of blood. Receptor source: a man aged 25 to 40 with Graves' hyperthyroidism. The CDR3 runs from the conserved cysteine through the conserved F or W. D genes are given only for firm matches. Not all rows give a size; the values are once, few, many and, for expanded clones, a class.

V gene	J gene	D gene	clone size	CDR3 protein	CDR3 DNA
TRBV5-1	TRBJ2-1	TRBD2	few	CASSLGGSLYNEQFF	TGCGCCAGCAGCTTGGGCGGGAGCTTGTACAATGAGCAGTTCTTC
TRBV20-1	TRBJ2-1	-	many	CSARGLGNEQFF	TGCAGTGCTAGGGGGTTAGGGAATGAGCAGTTCTTC
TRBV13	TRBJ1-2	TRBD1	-	CASSSQGVIGYTF	TGTGCCAGCAGCTCACAGGGGGTCATTGGCTACACCTTC
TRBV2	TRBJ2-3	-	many	CASSEVYGSDTQYF	TGTGCCAGCAGTGAAGTTTACGGGTCAGATACGCAGTATTTT
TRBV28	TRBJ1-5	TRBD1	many	CASSPAGTGYNQPQHF	TGTGCCAGCAGTCCCGCCGGGACAGGCTACAATCAGCCCCAGCATTTT
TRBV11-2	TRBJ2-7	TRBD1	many	CASSWGQSYEQYF	TGTGCCAGCAGCTGGGGACAGAGCTACGAGCAGTACTTC
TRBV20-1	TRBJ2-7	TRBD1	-	CSAREPGQGFNEQYF	TGCAGTGCTAGAGAACCGGGACAGGGCTTCAACGAGCAGTACTTC
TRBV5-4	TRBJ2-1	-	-	CASSFFDRYNEQFF	TGTGCCAGCAGCTTCTTTGACAGATACAATGAGCAGTTCTTC
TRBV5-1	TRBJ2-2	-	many	CASSLAGGLLTGELFF	TGCGCCAGCAGCTTGGCCGGAGGGCTTCTCACCGGGGAGCTGTTTTTT
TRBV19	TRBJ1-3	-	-	CASSIEAGWNSGNTIYF	TGTGCCAGTAGTATAGAGGCAGGGTGGAACTCTGGAAACACCATATATTTT
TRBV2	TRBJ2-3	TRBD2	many	CASSAGGTDTQYF	TGTGCCAGCAGCGCGGGAGGGACAGATACGCAGTATTTT
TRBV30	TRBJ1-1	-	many	CAWSAPNTEAFF	TGTGCCTGGAGTGCACCGAACACTGAAGCTTTCTTT
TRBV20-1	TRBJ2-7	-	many	CSARGSRDYEQYF	TGCAGTGCTAGAGGGTCGCGGGACTACGAGCAGTACTTC
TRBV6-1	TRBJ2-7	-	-	CASSEPSASSYEQYF	TGTGCCAGCAGTGAACCTAGCGCATCCTCCTACGAGCAGTACTTC